This TCR beta chain stems from a study of cytomegalovirus exposure and HLA in healthy donors. On this clone: What it binds is not known.

General study points: The only immune exposure information that was available was CMV serostatus. When the data were analyzed later, several of the most significant clusters appeared to be linked to common viral pathogens. Later analysis associated a missense DCLRE1C variant with TCR beta V- and J-gene trimming.

All donors participated as healthy donors of bone marrow. Primers: 60 Vbeta forward and 13 Jbeta reverse. The table came from immunoSEQ multiplex PCR; TCRdb's copy has only in-frame clones and leaves some out. The sample includes 120,000 to 150,000 clones, 64% of them seen just once. Looked up from germline, CDR1 is SGHTA and CDR2 is FQGTGA. Deletions cut 2 bases from V and 1 base from J, with 5 bases between. The CDR3 has 13 amino acids. The specimen was PBMCs. This receptor was identified in a woman aged 25 to 45 in good health and CMV-seropositive. The rearrangement uses TRBV7-3 and TRBJ1-1, with D unresolved. CDR3 sequence: CASSLYSNTEAFF. The CDR3 nucleotides are TGTGCCAGCAGCTTATATTCGAACACTGAAGCTTTCTTT.